Each of the 4 T cell receptor beta chains below was sequenced from the same sample in a study of graft-versus-host responses after intestinal transplantation. The protocol was immunoSEQ multiplex PCR, while the TCRdb copy is restricted to in-frame clones and leaves out a portion. The table shows 74,000 or so clones, with 80% to 95% occurring only once. The sample in question was PBMCs, obtained 98 days after intestinal transplantation. The origin of the receptors is a human patient who received an intestinal transplant, so some T cells may come from the graft donor.

V gene TRBV6-1 combines with J gene TRBJ2-5; the D gene could be TRBD1 or TRBD2 (5 bases each). The V and J ends lost 7 bases and 1 base respectively, with 13 bases between them. This CDR3 has 14 amino acids. Germline V gene sequence: CDR1 MNHNS, CDR2 SASEGT. This chain's CDR3 is CASNEGPFQETQYF. The CDR3 DNA is TGTGCCAGCAATGAGGGGCCCTTCCAAGAGACCCAGTACTTC.

The CDR3 here is CASSLGRGTDTQYF. In DNA form, the CDR3 reads TGTGCCAGCAGCTTGGGCAGGGGCACAGATACGCAGTATTTT. The V gene is TRBV5-4, the J gene TRBJ2-3, with a possible D match to TRBD1 (5 bases). There are 14 residues in the CDR3. V gave up 0 bases and J gave up 1 base, with 6 bases separating them. CDR1 is SGHNT, CDR2 YYREEE, per germline (reference sequence).

The chain joins TRBV15 to TRBJ2-7, with D possibly TRBD1 on 5 matching bases. The CDR3 length is 15 residues. Trimming pared 0 bases from V and 3 bases from J, leaving 12 bases between. CDR1 LNHNV and CDR2 YYDKDF come from the germline V gene (reference sequence). The CDR3: CATSRETGQGYEQYF. The CDR3 coding sequence is TGTGCCACCAGCAGAGAAACTGGGCAGGGCTACGAGCAGTACTTC.

J is TRBJ1-3 and V is TRBV29-1; no clear D. Germline V CDR1 and CDR2: SQVTM, ANQGSEA. V gave up 4 bases and J gave up 2 bases, with 15 bases separating them. The CDR3 covers 15 residues. In DNA form, the CDR3 reads TGCAGCGTTGTTTGGAAGACACCACCTGGAAACACCATATATTTT. It codes for CSVVWKTPPGNTIYF.